These 9 T cell receptor beta chains were all obtained from the same sample, sequenced in a study of identifying expanded T cells in peripheral blood. The data were produced by immunoSEQ multiplex PCR, yet TCRdb's version contains in-frame clones alone and is incomplete. The table shows around 56,000 clones, with approximately 83% occurring only once. The sample comprised blood. Receptor source: a person aged 18 to 75 in good health.

The chain has TRBV6-5 and TRBJ2-7; the match to TRBD1 covers 7 bases. The germline V gene encodes CDR1 MNHEY and CDR2 SVGAGI. The V and J ends lost 6 bases and 7 bases, in that order; junction bases with no gene match: 15. The CDR3 totals 15 residues. CDR3 DNA: TGTGCCAGCAGCGTAGCCTTACAGGGGAACGGGGAGCAGTACTTC. Protein sequence: CASSVALQGNGEQYF.

The genes are TRBV7-9 and TRBJ2-5; TRBD1 matches at 7 bases. The CDR3 is made up of 14 amino acids. The V gene end was trimmed by 7 bases and the J gene end by 4 bases; junction bases not matched to a gene: 9. The germline gives CDR1 SEHNR, CDR2 FQNEAQ (reference sequence). This CDR3 is CASITTGSRETQYF. Written as DNA, the CDR3 is TGTGCCAGCATCACGACAGGGTCGCGAGAGACCCAGTACTTC.

The chain combines TRBV6-5 with TRBJ2-7; D tentatively fits TRBD1 or TRBD2 (5 bases each). Germline V CDR1 and CDR2: MNHEY, SVGAGI. The V end lost 5 bases, the J end lost 7 bases, and 15 bases lay between the germline ends. CDR3 length: 13 residues. The DNA for the CDR3 is TGTGCCAGCAGTCTGGACGGGACCTGGGAGCAGTACGTC. This gives the protein CASSLDGTWEQYV.

V usage is TRBV19 and J usage is TRBJ1-1; D gene uncertain. Trimming shortened V by 1 base and J by 1 base, and 7 bases separated the two germline ends. Germline V gene lookup returns CDR1 LNHDA and CDR2 SQIVND (reference sequence). This CDR3 is 14 amino acids long. The chain's CDR3 is CASSIVSGNTEAFF. CDR3 coding DNA: TGTGCCAGTAGTATAGTCTCGGGGAACACTGAAGCTTTCTTT.

The chain is built from TRBV4-3 and TRBJ1-3; D unclear. V gave up 0 bases and J gave up 2 bases, with 11 bases separating them. Germline CDR1 and CDR2: LGHNA and YSLEER. The CDR3 extends over 16 amino acids. The CDR3 nucleotides are TGCGCCAGCAGCCAAGAGTCTGGGAAGGCTGGAAACACCATATATTTT. Residues: CASSQESGKAGNTIYF.

The chain recombines TRBV9 with TRBJ1-6; D possibly corresponds to TRBD1 (6 bases). This CDR3 has 14 residues. Per the germline V gene, CDR1 is SGDLS and CDR2 is YYNGEE. V gave up 3 bases and J gave up 4 bases, with 8 bases separating them. CDR3 coding DNA: TGTGCCAGCAGCGCCGGACAGTATAATTCACCCCTCCACTTT. It is translated as CASSAGQYNSPLHF. Variable domain in full (rest from reference TRBV9 and TRBJ1-6): DSGVTQTPKHLITATGQRVTLRCSPRSGDLSVYWYQQSLDQGLQFLIQYYNGEERAKGNILERFSAQQFPDLHSELNLSSLELGDSALYFCASSAGQYNSPLHFGNGTRLTVT.

In its sample, this clone was seen a few times. This sequence joins TRBV5-4 and TRBJ1-2; D uncertain. Per germline, CDR1 SGHNT and CDR2 YYREEE (reference sequence). The germline V and J ends were trimmed by 0 bases and 8 bases, with 11 bases remaining between them. CDR3 size: 13 residues. The CDR3 reads CASSLGASKGYTF. CDR3 DNA: TGTGCCAGCAGCTTGGGCGCCTCGAAGGGCTACACCTTC.

The V gene is TRBV7-8, the J gene TRBJ2-1; D tentatively reads TRBD1 or TRBD2 (5 bases each). V was cut by 5 bases and J by 3 bases, with 20 bases left in between. There are 17 residues in the CDR3. Looked up from germline, CDR1 is SGHVS and CDR2 is FQNEAQ. The CDR3 bases are TGTGCCAGCAGCCTAAAGATCTTGGGGACCCTCTACAATGAGCAGTTCTTC. Residues: CASSLKILGTLYNEQFF. Full variable domain (missing parts from reference TRBV7-8 and TRBJ2-1): GAGVSQSPRYKVAKRGQDVALRCDPISGHVSLFWYQQALGQGPEFLTYFQNEAQLDKSGLPSDRFFAERPEGSVSTLKIQRTQQEDSAVYLCASSLKILGTLYNEQFFGPGTRLTVL.

CDR3 in amino acids: CASNRDRETDTQYF. Written as DNA, the CDR3 is TGTGCCAGCAATAGGGACAGGGAAACAGATACGCAGTATTTT. The rearrangement links TRBV21-1 to TRBJ2-3; the table's D call of TRBD1 was not tested on the DNA. TRBV21-1 is described as a pseudogene. This CDR3 is 14 amino acids long.